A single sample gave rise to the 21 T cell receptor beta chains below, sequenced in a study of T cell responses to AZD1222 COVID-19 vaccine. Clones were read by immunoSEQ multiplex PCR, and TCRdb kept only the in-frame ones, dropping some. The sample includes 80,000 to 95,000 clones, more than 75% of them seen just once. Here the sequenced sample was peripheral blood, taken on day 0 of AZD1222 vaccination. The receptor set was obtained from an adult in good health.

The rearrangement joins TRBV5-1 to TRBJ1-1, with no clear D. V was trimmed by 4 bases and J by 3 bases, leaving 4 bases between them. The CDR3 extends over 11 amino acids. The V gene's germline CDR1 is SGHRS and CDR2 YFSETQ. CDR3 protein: CASSGHTEAFF. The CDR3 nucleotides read TGCGCCAGCAGCGGCCACACTGAAGCTTTCTTT.

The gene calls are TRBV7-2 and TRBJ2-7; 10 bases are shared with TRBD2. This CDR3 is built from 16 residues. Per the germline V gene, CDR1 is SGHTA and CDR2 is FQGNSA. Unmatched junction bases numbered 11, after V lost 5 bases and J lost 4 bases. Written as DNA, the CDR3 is TGTGCCAGCAGCCCCGCAGCGGGAGGGGTCCCTTACGAGCAGTACTTC. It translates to CASSPAAGGVPYEQYF.

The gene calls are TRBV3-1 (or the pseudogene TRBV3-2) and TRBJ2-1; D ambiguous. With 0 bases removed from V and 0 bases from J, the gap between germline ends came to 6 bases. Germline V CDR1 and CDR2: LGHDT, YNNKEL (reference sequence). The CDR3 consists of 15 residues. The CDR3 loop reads CASSQELSSYNEQFF. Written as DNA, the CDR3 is TGTGCCAGCAGCCAAGAGCTGAGCTCCTACAATGAGCAGTTCTTC.

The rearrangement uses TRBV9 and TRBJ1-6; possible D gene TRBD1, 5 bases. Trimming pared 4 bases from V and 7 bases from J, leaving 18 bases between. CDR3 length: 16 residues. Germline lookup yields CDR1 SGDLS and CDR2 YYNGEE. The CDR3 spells CASSKTTGVGNSPLHF. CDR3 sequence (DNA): TGTGCCAGCAGCAAGACAACGGGGGTGGGCAATTCACCCCTCCACTTT.

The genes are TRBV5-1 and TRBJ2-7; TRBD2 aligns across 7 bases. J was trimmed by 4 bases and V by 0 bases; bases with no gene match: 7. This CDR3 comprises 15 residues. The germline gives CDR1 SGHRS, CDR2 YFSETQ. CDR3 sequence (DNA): TGCGCCAGCAGCTTGGGAGGGCGGGAGACATACGAGCAGTACTTC. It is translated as CASSLGGRETYEQYF.

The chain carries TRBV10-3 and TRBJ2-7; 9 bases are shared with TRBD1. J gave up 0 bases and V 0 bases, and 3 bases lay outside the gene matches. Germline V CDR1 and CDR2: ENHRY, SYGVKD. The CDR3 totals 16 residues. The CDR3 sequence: CAISESTGGRSYEQYF. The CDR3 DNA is TGTGCCATCAGTGAGTCGACAGGGGGGCGCTCCTACGAGCAGTACTTC.

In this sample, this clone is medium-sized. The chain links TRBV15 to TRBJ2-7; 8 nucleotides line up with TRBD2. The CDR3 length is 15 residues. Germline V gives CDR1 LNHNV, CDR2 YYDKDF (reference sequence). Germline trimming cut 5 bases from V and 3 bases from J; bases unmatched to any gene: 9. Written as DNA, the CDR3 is TGTGCCACCAGCGGAACTAGCGGCTCTTACTACGAGCAGTACTTC. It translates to CATSGTSGSYYEQYF.

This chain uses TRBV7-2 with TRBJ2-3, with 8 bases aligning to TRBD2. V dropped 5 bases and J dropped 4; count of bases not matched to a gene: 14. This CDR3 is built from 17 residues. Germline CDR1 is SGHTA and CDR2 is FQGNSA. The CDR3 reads CASSPPGGGGGPDTQYF. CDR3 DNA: TGTGCCAGCAGCCCTCCCGGGGGGGGAGGCGGGCCAGATACGCAGTATTTT.

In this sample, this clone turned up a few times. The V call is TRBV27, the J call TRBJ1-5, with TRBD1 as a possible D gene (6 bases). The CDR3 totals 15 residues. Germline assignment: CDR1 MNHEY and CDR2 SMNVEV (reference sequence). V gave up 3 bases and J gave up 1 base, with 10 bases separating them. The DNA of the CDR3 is TGTGCCAGCAGTTTGGGACAAAGGAGCAATCAGCCCCAGCATTTT. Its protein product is CASSLGQRSNQPQHF.

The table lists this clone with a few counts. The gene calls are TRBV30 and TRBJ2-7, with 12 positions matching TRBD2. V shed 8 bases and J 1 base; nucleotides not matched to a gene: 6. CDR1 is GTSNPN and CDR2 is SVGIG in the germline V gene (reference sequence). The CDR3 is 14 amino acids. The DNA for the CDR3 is TGTGCCATCGGACTAGCGGGATCATCCTACGAGCAGTACTTC. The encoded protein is CAIGLAGSSYEQYF.

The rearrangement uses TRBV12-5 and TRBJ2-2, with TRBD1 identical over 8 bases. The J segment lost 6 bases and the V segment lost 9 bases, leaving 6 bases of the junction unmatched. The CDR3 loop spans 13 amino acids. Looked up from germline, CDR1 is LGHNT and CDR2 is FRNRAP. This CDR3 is CASHQDRAGELFF. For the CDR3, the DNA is TGTGCTAGCCACCAGGACAGGGCCGGGGAGCTGTTTTTT.

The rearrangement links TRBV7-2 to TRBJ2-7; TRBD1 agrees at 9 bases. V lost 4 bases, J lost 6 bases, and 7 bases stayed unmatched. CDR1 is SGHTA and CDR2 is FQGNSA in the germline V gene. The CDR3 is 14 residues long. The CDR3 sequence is CASSSGQGRIEQYF. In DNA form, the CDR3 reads TGTGCCAGCAGCTCGGGACAGGGCAGGATCGAGCAGTACTTC.

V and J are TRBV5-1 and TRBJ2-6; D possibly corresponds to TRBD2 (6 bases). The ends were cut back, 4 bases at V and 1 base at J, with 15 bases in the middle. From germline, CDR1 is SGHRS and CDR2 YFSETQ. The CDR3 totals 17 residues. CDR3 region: CASSGGTGPSGANVLTF. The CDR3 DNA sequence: TGCGCCAGCAGCGGGGGGACCGGACCTTCTGGGGCCAACGTCCTGACTTTC.

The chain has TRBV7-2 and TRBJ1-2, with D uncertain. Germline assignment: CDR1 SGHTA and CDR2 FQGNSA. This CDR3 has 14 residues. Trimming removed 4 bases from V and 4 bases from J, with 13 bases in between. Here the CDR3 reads CASSSPGLGYGYTF. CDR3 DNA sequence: TGTGCCAGCAGCTCCCCAGGTTTGGGCTATGGCTACACCTTC.

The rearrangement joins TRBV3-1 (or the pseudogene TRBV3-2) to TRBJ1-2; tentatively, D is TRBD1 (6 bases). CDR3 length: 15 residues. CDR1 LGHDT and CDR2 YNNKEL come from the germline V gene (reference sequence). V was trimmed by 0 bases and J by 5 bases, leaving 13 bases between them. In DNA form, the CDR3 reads TGTGCCAGCAGCCAAGATGACTCAACAGGGTATGGCTACACCTTC. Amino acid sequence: CASSQDDSTGYGYTF.

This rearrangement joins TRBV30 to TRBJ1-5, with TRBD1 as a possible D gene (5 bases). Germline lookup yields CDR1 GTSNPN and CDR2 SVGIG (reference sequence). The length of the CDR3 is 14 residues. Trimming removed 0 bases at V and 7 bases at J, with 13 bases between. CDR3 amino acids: CAWSVSRASQPQHF. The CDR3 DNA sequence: TGTGCCTGGAGTGTGAGCAGGGCGTCCCAGCCCCAGCATTTT.

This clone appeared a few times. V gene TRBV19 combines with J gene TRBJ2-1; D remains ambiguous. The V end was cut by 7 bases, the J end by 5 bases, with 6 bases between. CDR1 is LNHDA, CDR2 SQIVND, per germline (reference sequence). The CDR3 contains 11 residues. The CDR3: CASKFNNEQFF. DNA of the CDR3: TGTGCCAGTAAGTTTAACAATGAGCAGTTCTTC.

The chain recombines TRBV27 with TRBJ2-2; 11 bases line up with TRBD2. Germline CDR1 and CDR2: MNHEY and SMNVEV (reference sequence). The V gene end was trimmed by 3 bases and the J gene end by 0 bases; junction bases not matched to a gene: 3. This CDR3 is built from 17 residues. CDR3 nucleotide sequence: TGTGCCAGCAGTTTTTTAGCGGGAGGGTCGAACACCGGGGAGCTGTTTTTT. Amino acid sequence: CASSFLAGGSNTGELFF.

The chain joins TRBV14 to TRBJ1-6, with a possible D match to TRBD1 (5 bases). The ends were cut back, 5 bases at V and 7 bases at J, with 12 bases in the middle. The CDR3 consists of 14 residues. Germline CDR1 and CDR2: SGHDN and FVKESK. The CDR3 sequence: CASSIRDRNSPLHF. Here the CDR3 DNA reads TGTGCCAGCAGCATACGGGACCGCAATTCACCCCTCCACTTT.

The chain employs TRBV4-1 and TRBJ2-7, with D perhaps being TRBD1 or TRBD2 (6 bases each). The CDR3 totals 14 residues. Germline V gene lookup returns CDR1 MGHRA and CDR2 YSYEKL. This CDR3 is CASSQGTTGGGLHV. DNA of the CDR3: TGCGCCAGCAGTCAGGGAACCACTGGAGGGGGGCTACACGTC.

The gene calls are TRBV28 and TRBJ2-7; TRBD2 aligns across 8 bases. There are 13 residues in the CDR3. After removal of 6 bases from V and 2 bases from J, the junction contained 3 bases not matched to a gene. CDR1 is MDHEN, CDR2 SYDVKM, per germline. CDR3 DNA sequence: TGTGCCAGCAGCCGGGGGGGGACCTACGAGCAGTACTTC. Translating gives CASSRGGTYEQYF.